What follows is one T cell receptor (beta chain) and its context. Antigen: not known. A much larger clone lies one base from this, so it may be a read error. A read error is likely, as this CDR3 ends without the conserved phenylalanine or tryptophan. These data come from a study of human T cells and chemical hapten exposure. Study at large: Each patch test put 0.01% DPC on the upper back, and results were read at 6 days.

The germline V gene encodes CDR1 MGHRA and CDR2 YSYEKL. V was trimmed by 0 bases and J by 0 bases, leaving 9 bases between them. This CDR3 spans 16 amino acids. Using its own MiXCR run on the RACE reads, TCRdb lists one record per CDR3 protein. Among 40,000 to 50,000 distinct CDR3 sequences, about 4.2% were seen once, and the ten largest hold about a quarter. Time point specified: patch test 1, 2 weeks after DPC sensitization. Stated treatment: therapeutic diphenylcyclopropenone sensitization with weekly scalp DPC. Unseparated into fractions, whole blood served as the source from which total RNA was extracted. Each donor was an alopecia patient between 18 and 70 years of age who qualified for DPC. Study-level findings and limits: Alopecia was present in the donors, so their immune response may differ from healthy people's.

The TCR was taken from a middle-aged man with alopecia areata. Some clones in this sample may be carry-over from other donors' samples. The source was whole blood, collected in connection with sensitization to the hapten diphenylcyclopropenone (DPC). The V gene is TRBV4-1, the J gene TRBJ1-3; perhaps TRBD1 as D (5 bases). The CDR3 spells CASSQEGLSSGNTIYS. DNA for the CDR3: TGCGCCAGCAGCCAAGAGGGGCTTAGCTCTGGAAACACCATATATTCT.